What follows are 14 T cell receptor beta chains derived from one specimen sequenced in a study of blood T cell repertoires in COVID-19. TCRdb's table, derived via immunoSEQ multiplex PCR, lists solely in-frame clones and lacks some. In the table there are some 130,000 clones, about 80% of which are singletons. The source material was peripheral blood. These receptor sequences come from a human donor in a cohort sampled during active COVID-19.

This rearrangement joins TRBV11-3 to TRBJ2-3, with TRBD2 as a possible D gene (5 bases). Trimming cost V 1 base and J 4 bases, with 9 bases left between them. Germline V CDR1 and CDR2: SGHNT, YENEEA. The CDR3 sequence is 14 residues long. CDR3 bases: TGTGCCAGCAGCTTAGCTTCGGGATCAGATACGCAGTATTTT. This translates into CASSLASGSDTQYF. Full variable domain (missing parts from reference TRBV11-3 and TRBJ2-3): EAGVVQSPRYKIIEKKQPVAFWCNPISGHNTLYWYLQNLGQGPELLIRYENEEAVDDSQLPKDRFSAERLKGVDSTLKIQPAELGDSAVYLCASSLASGSDTQYFGPGTRLTVL.

This chain links TRBV6-1 with TRBJ1-3; D is possibly TRBD1 (5 bases). The V end lost 3 bases, the J end lost 0 bases, and 9 bases lay between the germline ends. CDR1 and CDR2 (germline): MNHNS, SASEGT. The CDR3 extends over 15 amino acids. CDR3 sequence reads: CASSEAGGSGNTIYF. The CDR3 DNA reads as TGTGCCAGCAGTGAGGCGGGGGGCTCTGGAAACACCATATATTTT.

The chain employs TRBV24-1 and TRBJ2-1; 7 bases match TRBD2. V lost 5 bases to trimming and J lost 10 bases; unmatched junction nucleotides: 7. CDR3 length: 13 amino acids. Germline CDR1 is KGHDR and CDR2 is SFDVKD. The CDR3 protein is CATSAASGNEQFF. The CDR3 DNA is TGTGCCACCAGTGCCGCTAGCGGAAACGAGCAGTTCTTC.

This rearrangement joins TRBV6-1 to TRBJ2-7; a weak D match, TRBD2 (6 bases). V was shortened by 1 base and J by 2 bases, with 12 bases between the two germline ends. Germline loops: CDR1 MNHNS, CDR2 SASEGT. The length of the CDR3 is 15 residues. CDR3 residues: CASSEGRGPTYEQYF. CDR3 DNA: TGTGCCAGCAGTGAAGGGAGGGGACCCACCTACGAGCAGTACTTC.

The chain's CDR3 is CASSLRSQAGGRGNEQFF. The DNA for the CDR3 is TGTGCCAGCAGCTTACGGTCCCAAGCGGGAGGGCGGGGCAATGAGCAGTTCTTC. This chain links TRBV11-2 with TRBJ2-1; 10 nucleotides agree with TRBD2. This CDR3 has 18 residues. Unmatched junction bases numbered 13, after V lost 2 bases and J lost 6 bases. Germline assignment: CDR1 SGHAT and CDR2 FQNNGV.

This chain links TRBV5-8 with TRBJ2-1, with unresolved D. The length of the CDR3 is 14 residues. The V gene lost 0 bases and the J gene lost 0 bases, with 4 bases spanning the gap. Germline V gene lookup returns CDR1 SGHTS and CDR2 YDEGEE. The CDR3 nucleotides read TGTGCCAGCAGCTTGGGCAGCTCCTACAATGAGCAGTTCTTC. Translation: CASSLGSSYNEQFF. The entire variable domain, with the rest obtained from reference TRBV5-8 and TRBJ2-1, is as follows: EAGVTQSPTHLIKTRGQQATLRCSPISGHTSVYWYQQALGLGLQFLLWYDEGEERNRGNFPPRFSGRQFPNYSSELNVNALELEDSALYLCASSLGSSYNEQFFGPGTRLTVL.

This chain connects TRBV6-2 or TRBV6-3 to TRBJ2-2; D ambiguous. The CDR3 is made up of 17 amino acids. Trimming left V 4 bases short and J 6 bases short, with 21 bases between. Germline loops: CDR1 MNHEY, CDR2 SVGEGT. DNA for the CDR3: TGTGCCAGCAGTTCCGGCGGATTAGAAAGAGTCCCCGGGGAGCTGTTTTTT. Translation: CASSSGGLERVPGELFF.

Here the CDR3 reads CASSSTRNTGELFF. CDR3 DNA: TGCGCCAGCAGCTCCACTAGGAACACCGGGGAGCTGTTTTTT. The chain carries TRBV5-1 and TRBJ2-2, with D tentatively TRBD2 (5 bases). The CDR3 runs 14 residues. Trimming pared 3 bases from V and 1 base from J, leaving 7 bases between. Looked up from germline, CDR1 is SGHRS and CDR2 is YFSETQ.

The chain recombines TRBV10-2 with TRBJ2-5; 7 nucleotides line up with TRBD1. V shed 2 bases and J 3 bases; nucleotides not matched to a gene: 3. The CDR3 has 14 amino acids. Per germline, CDR1 WSHSY and CDR2 SAAADI. CDR3 residues: CASSEVTGKETQYF. CDR3 DNA sequence: TGCGCCAGCAGTGAGGTGACAGGGAAAGAGACCCAGTACTTC.

The chain recombines TRBV14 with TRBJ1-1, with TRBD1 matching over 9 bases. V lost 1 base to trimming and J lost 4 bases; unmatched junction nucleotides: 7. The CDR3 is 16 amino acids. CDR1 and CDR2 from the germline V gene are SGHDN and FVKESK. The DNA for the CDR3 is TGTGCCAGCAGCCAAGTGGGGACAGGGTCTGGCACTGAAGCTTTCTTT. Residues: CASSQVGTGSGTEAFF.

The chain recombines TRBV7-2 with TRBJ1-1; a weak D match, TRBD1 (6 bases). The CDR3 loop spans 14 amino acids. V lost 7 bases and J 2 bases, leaving 14 bases between the germline ends. Germline loops: CDR1 SGHTA, CDR2 FQGNSA. Here the CDR3 reads CASTFQGFNTEAFF. CDR3 in DNA: TGTGCCAGCACCTTTCAGGGGTTCAACACTGAAGCTTTCTTT.

The chain recombines TRBV12-3 or TRBV12-4 with TRBJ2-5, with no clear D. The CDR3 spans 13 residues. Trimming cost V 2 bases and J 5 bases, with 9 bases left between them. The CDR3 region has the DNA TGTGCCAGCAGTTTACTAGGAGCGGAGACCCAGTACTTC. As protein: CASSLLGAETQYF.

The V call is TRBV6-5, the J call TRBJ2-7; the match to TRBD1 covers 7 bases. Germline CDR1 is MNHEY and CDR2 is SVGAGI. The CDR3 runs 15 residues. V shed 0 bases, J shed 2 bases, and the junction held 4 bases outside the gene matches. The CDR3 DNA is TGTGCCAGCAGTTACTCCTCGGGACAGCCCTACGAGCAGTACTTC. Translation: CASSYSSGQPYEQYF.

The chain has TRBV19 and TRBJ2-1; 7 nucleotides match TRBD2. This CDR3 contains 12 residues. The J segment lost 13 bases and the V segment lost 3 bases, leaving 6 bases of the junction unmatched. Germline values: CDR1 LNHDA, CDR2 SQIVND (reference sequence). CDR3 DNA sequence: TGTGCCAGTAGTATGAATAGCGGGCCCCAGTTCTTC. Translating it yields CASSMNSGPQFF.